The source of this T cell receptor beta chain is a study of Siglec-9 on CD8 T cells in melanoma (dated by TCRdb to about 2019). About the full investigation: Siglec-9 expression on CD8+ T cells and the role of Siglec-9 in regulating T cells in the melanoma tumor microenvironment were investigated in the study.

Overall results and qualifications from the work: According to the reported findings, Siglec-9 marked and regulated a subset of effector memory CD8+ T cells that seemed to build up inside melanoma tumors.

Preparation of the library involved the immunoSEQ multiplex PCR assay. Sourced from immuneACCESS, this table was stored by TCRdb with only in-frame sequences that have V and J called. A share of the clones is absent; for the studies checked, an unresolved V gene accounts for under half, and the remainder has no known explanation. The sample table contains 30,000 to 45,000 clones; only one count was recorded for 84% of them. The top ten hold about 1.7% of the sample. The junction carries 16 bases between V and J, which are trimmed by 7 bases and 2 bases respectively. The germline V gene yields MDHEN for CDR1 and SYDVKM for CDR2. Including cysteine and phenylalanine, the CDR3 has 15 amino acids. CDR3 DNA only is kept here, 45 bases in frame from base 1. Details on this clone: It lacks a known antigen. Nothing much larger sits one base from this clone, and base qualities are not available.

The sequenced material came from Siglec-9- CD8+ T cells sorted from blood. The cell subset or site label of this sample denotes: CD8 T cells lacking Siglec-9. The sequence is built from TRBV28 and TRBJ2-3, with a tentative D gene TRBD2 over 5 matching bases. The source is a human donor in good health. The CDR3 has the sequence CASTRRRSSTDTQYF. The nucleotide sequence is TGTGCCAGCACCCGCAGGAGGTCCTCCACAGATACGCAGTATTTT.